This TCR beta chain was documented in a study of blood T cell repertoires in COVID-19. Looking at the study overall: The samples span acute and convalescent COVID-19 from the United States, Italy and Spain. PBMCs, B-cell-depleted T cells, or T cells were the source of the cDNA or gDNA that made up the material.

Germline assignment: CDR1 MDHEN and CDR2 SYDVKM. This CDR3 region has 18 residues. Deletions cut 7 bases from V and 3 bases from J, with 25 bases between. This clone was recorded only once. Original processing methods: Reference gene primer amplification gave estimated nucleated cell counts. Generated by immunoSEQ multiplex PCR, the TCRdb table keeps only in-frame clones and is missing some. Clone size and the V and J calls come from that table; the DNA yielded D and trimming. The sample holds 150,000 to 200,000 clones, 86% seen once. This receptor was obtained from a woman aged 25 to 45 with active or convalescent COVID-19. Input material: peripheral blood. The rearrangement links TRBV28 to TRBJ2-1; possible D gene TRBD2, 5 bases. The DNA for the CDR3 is TGTGCCAGCATCCCCTATGGTACTAGGCAAGTGTTCTACAATGAGCAGTTCTTC. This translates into CASIPYGTRQVFYNEQFF.